The entry below gives a single T cell receptor (beta chain) sequence along with its context. Its antigen remains unidentified. The CDR3 totals 15 residues. Germline V CDR1 and CDR2: SGHAT, FQNNGV. Use of 60 Vbeta and 13 Jbeta primers characterized the PCR. Using immunoSEQ multiplex PCR, the repertoire was profiled, and TCRdb retains in-frame clones only, with some absent. The sample consists of 80,000 to 130,000 clones, more than 65% of them appearing once. The data stem from a study of cytomegalovirus exposure and HLA in healthy donors. In the study overall: Membership in the Caucasian-associated ancestry cluster was found for 81% of around 380 genotyped donors.

Findings of the study overall: Immune exposure was documented only through CMV serostatus. Reports state that TCR beta sequences accurately predicted most subjects' HLA-A and HLA-B alleles. In a later analysis, most CMV-associated TCR beta chains appeared HLA-restricted.

This TCR came from a woman between 18 and 30 years old in good health and CMV-seronegative. This chain connects TRBV11-2 to TRBJ1-6, with TRBD1 identical over 9 bases. Specimen: PBMCs. The CDR3 DNA sequence: TGTCCCACCTCAAAGACAGGGGGGCATAATTCACCCCTCCACTTT. Its translation: CPTSKTGGHNSPLHF.